This T cell receptor beta chain was profiled in a study of T cells in Graves' hyperthyroidism and ophthalmopathy. Researchers took RNA transcripts and amplified the TCR beta CDR3 regions from them. The HTBI primer set drove a first-round RT-PCR of the TCR CDR3. Each CDR3 protein is one row after TCRdb ran MiXCR on the multiplex PCR reads. Among about 720,000 distinct CDR3 sequences listed, about a sixth were seen once. General study results and limits: Blood samples included most of the expanded thyroid clonotypes exceeding 0.001.

Germline CDR1 is SNHLY and CDR2 is FYNNEI. This CDR3 contains 14 residues. V was cut by 7 bases and J by 0 bases, with 10 bases left in between. Stability of Graves' hyperthyroidism was defined as absent ophthalmopathy progression within 18 months. This clonotype was counted many times. Its antigen is still unknown. The source of this sequence is a man younger than 30 with Graves' hyperthyroidism. Source material: blood. The rearrangement links TRBV2 to TRBJ1-5; D is ambiguous. The CDR3 here is CASTDIYSNQPQHF. The DNA of the CDR3 is TGTGCCAGCACCGACATTTATAGCAATCAGCCCCAGCATTTT.